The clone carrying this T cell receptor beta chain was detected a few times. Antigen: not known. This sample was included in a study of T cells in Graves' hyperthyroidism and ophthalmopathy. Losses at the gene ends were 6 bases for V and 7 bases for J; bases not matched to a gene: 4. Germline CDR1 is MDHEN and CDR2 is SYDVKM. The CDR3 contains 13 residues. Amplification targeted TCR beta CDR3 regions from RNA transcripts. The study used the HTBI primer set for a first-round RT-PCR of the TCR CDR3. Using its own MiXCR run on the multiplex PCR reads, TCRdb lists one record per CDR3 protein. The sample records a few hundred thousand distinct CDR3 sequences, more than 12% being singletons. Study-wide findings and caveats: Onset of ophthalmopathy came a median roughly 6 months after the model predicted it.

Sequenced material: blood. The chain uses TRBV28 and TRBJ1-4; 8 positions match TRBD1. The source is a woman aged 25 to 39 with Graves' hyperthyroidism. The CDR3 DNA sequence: TGTGCCAGCAGAACAGGGGGGGTTGAAAAACTGTTTTTT. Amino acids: CASRTGGVEKLFF.